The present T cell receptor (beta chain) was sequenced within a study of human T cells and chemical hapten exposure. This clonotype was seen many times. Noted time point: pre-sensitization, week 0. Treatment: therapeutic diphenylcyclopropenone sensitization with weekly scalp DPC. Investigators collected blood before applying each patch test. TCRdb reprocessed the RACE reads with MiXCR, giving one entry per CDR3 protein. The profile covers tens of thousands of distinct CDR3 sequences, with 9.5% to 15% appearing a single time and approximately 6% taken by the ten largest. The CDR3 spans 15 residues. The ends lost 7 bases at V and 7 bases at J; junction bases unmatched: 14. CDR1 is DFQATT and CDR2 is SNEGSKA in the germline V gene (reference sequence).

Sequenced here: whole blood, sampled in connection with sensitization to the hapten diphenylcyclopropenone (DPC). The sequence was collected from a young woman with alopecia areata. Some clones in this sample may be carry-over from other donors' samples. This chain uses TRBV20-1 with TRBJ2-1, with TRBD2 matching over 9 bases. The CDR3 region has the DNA TGCAGTGTCCTGCCGTTAGCGGGAGCTTCAAATGAGCAGTTCTTC. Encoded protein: CSVLPLAGASNEQFF.